Included here is one TCR beta chain sequence, with context. The record originates from a study of blood T cell repertoires in COVID-19. Looking at the study overall: Material from acute and convalescent COVID-19 was sourced from the United States, Italy and Spain. The cDNA or gDNA used as material had been derived from T cells, B-cell-depleted T cells, or PBMCs.

Per the original methods: Researchers report that nucleated cell counts were estimated from reference gene primer amplification. The table came from immunoSEQ multiplex PCR; TCRdb's copy has only in-frame clones and leaves some out. D and trimming were read from the DNA, whereas the V and J calls and clone size are those reported in that table. The profile shows some 120,000 clones, over 65% of them singletons. This CDR3 contains 15 residues. Germline CDR1 reads MGHRA; CDR2 reads YSYEKL. Trimming removed 4 bases at V and 8 bases at J, with 15 bases between. Sequencing input: peripheral blood. The chain uses TRBV4-1 and TRBJ1-6; D is uncertain. The receptor was isolated from a man under 40 with acute or convalescent COVID-19. The CDR3 sequence is CASSRATESDSPLHF. The CDR3 coding sequence is TGCGCCAGCAGCCGCGCTACAGAATCTGATTCACCCCTCCACTTT.